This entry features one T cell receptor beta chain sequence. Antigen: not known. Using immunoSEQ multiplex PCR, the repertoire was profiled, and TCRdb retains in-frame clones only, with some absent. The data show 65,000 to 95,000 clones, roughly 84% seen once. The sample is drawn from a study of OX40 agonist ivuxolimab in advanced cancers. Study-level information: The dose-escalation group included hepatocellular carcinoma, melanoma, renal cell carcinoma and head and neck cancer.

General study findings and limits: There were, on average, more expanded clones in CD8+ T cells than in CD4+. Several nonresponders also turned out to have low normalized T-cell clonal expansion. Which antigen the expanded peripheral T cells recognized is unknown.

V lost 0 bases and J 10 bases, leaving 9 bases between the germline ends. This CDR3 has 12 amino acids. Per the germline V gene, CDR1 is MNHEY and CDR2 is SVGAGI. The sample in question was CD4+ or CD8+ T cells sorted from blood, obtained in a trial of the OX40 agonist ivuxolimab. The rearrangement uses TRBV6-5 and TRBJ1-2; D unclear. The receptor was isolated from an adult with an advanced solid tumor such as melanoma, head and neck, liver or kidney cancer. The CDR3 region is CASSYSAGSYTF. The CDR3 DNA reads TGTGCCAGCAGTTACTCGGCAGGTTCCTACACCTTC.